Following are 3 T cell receptor beta chains from one sample sequenced in a study of shared clonotypes between healthy human individuals. Naivety among CD8 cells was defined by CD45RO negativity and positive CCR7 selection, thereby excluding terminally differentiated effector memory CD45RA+ cells. Only in-frame clones appear in the TCRdb table, and some are missing; sequencing was by immunoSEQ multiplex PCR. The sample includes about 2.1 million clones, 93% seen only once; the top ten take roughly 1.7%. The sequenced sample was naive CD8+ T cells from PBMCs. These TCRs come from a man between 18 and 29 years old in good health. Some clones in this sample may be carry-over from other donors' samples.

The chain joins TRBV6-5 to TRBJ2-5; no definite D call. Trimming removed 6 bases at V and 2 bases at J, with 13 bases between. There are 14 residues in the CDR3. CDR1 MNHEY and CDR2 SVGAGI come from the germline V gene. The CDR3 spells CASRNGRLQETQYF. The CDR3, as DNA: TGTGCCAGCAGGAACGGACGGCTTCAAGAGACCCAGTACTTC.

The chain couples TRBV5-1 to TRBJ2-3, with D uncertain. Between the trimmed V and J ends, which lost 0 bases and 1 base, there was a span of 3 bases. The CDR3 has 13 residues. CDR1 is SGHRS and CDR2 is YFSETQ in the germline V gene. DNA for the CDR3: TGCGCCAGCAGCTTGGGTCGCACAGATACGCAGTATTTT. This gives the protein CASSLGRTDTQYF.

The rearrangement links TRBV6-1 to TRBJ2-3; D call uncertain. V shed 0 bases and J shed 0 bases, with 10 bases lying between them. CDR1 and CDR2 from the germline V gene are MNHNS and SASEGT. This CDR3 spans 16 amino acids. This chain's CDR3 is CASSEAYRVSTDTQYF. The CDR3 DNA is TGTGCCAGCAGTGAAGCGTATCGCGTTAGCACAGATACGCAGTATTTT.